One sample yielded the 30 T cell receptor beta chains listed below, sequenced in a study of PD-L1 blockade in urothelial cancer. Measured with immunoSEQ multiplex PCR; TCRdb has only the in-frame clones, and not every one. The sample holds fewer than 50,000 clones, approximately 90% seen once. Here the sequenced sample was PBMCs, taken around atezolizumab (anti-PD-L1) treatment. The receptors here all came from a man between 65 and 85 years old with urothelial cancer.

The chain employs TRBV9 and TRBJ2-5; D not certain. The CDR3 length is 12 residues. Trimming took off 3 bases at V and 3 bases at J, with 6 bases between the two ends. Germline V gene data show CDR1 as SGDLS and CDR2 as YYNGEE. The CDR3 DNA sequence: TGTGCCAGCAGCGCGACTGAAGAGACCCAGTACTTC. Protein: CASSATEETQYF.

The V call is TRBV5-1, the J call TRBJ2-3; D ambiguous. Trimming took 4 bases from V and 2 from J, leaving 5 bases between them. The CDR3 has 12 residues. Germline V CDR1 and CDR2: SGHRS, YFSETQ. The CDR3 DNA is TGCGCCAGCAGCCAGAACACAGATACGCAGTATTTT. The encoded protein is CASSQNTDTQYF.

V is TRBV2 and J is TRBJ2-7, with D unclear. The CDR3 contains 11 residues. Per germline, CDR1 SNHLY and CDR2 FYNNEI. V shed 8 bases and J shed 0 bases, with 5 bases lying between them. CDR3: CASQFSYEQYF. The DNA for the CDR3 is TGTGCCAGCCAATTCTCCTACGAGCAGTACTTC. Using reference TRBV2 and TRBJ2-7 for the parts outside the CDR3, the full variable domain is EPEVTQTPSHQVTQMGQEVILRCVPISNHLYFYWYRQILGQKVEFLVSFYNNEISEKSEIFDDQFSVERPDGSNFTLKIRSTKLEDSAMYFCASQFSYEQYFGPGTRLTVT.

The V gene is TRBV18, the J gene TRBJ2-7; a possible D gene is TRBD2 (6 bases). The CDR3 is made up of 15 amino acids. Trimming left V 6 bases short and J 0 bases short, with 15 bases between. The V gene's germline CDR1 is KGHSH and CDR2 LQKENI. CDR3 loop: CASSPYAGSSYEQYF. The CDR3, as DNA: TGTGCCAGCTCTCCCTACGCCGGGAGCTCCTACGAGCAGTACTTC.

V is TRBV5-1 and J is TRBJ1-1; perhaps TRBD1 as D (6 bases). CDR3 length: 15 amino acids. Trimming took 8 bases from V and 0 from J, leaving 17 bases between them. Germline CDR1 and CDR2: SGHRS and YFSETQ. The CDR3 DNA reads as TGCGCCAGTAGGACAGAAACAAGATTGAACACTGAAGCTTTCTTT. Its translation: CASRTETRLNTEAFF.

The chain is built from TRBV5-1 and TRBJ2-2; TRBD2 aligns across 12 bases. V lost 5 bases to trimming and J lost 5 bases; unmatched junction nucleotides: 4. Germline-derived CDR1 and CDR2 are SGHRS and YFSETQ. There are 15 residues in the CDR3. The CDR3 sequence is CASSASGRVTGELFF. CDR3 nucleotide sequence: TGCGCCAGCAGTGCTAGCGGGAGGGTGACCGGGGAGCTGTTTTTT.

The chain links TRBV7-9 to TRBJ2-6, with D perhaps TRBD2 (6 bases). This CDR3 spans 13 amino acids. Germline V gene lookup returns CDR1 SEHNR and CDR2 FQNEAQ (reference sequence). V lost 8 bases and J lost 1, with 6 bases in between. In DNA form, the CDR3 reads TGTGCCAGCCGGGAGTCTGGGGCCAACGTCCTGACTTTC. Encoded protein: CASRESGANVLTF.

The rearrangement uses TRBV6-5 and TRBJ2-1; 10 bases fit TRBD2. The junction had 6 bases not matched to a gene; V was cut back by 4 bases and J by 6 bases. The CDR3 contains 15 residues. Per germline, CDR1 MNHEY and CDR2 SVGAGI. In DNA, the CDR3 is TGTGCCAGCAGTTTAGCTAGCGGGAGAATCAATGAGCAGTTCTTC. It yields the protein CASSLASGRINEQFF.

The V and J genes are TRBV11-2 and TRBJ2-1; tentatively, D is TRBD2 (6 bases). This CDR3 spans 14 amino acids. With 1 base removed from V and 8 bases from J, the gap between germline ends came to 12 bases. CDR1 is SGHAT, CDR2 FQNNGV, per germline. The CDR3 DNA is TGTGCCAGCAGCTTAGCGACTAGTGGGCATGAGCAGTTCTTC. Translation gives CASSLATSGHEQFF.

A few counts support this clone. The genes are TRBV5-1 and TRBJ1-1; D call uncertain. CDR3 size: 14 residues. The V end lost 2 bases, the J end lost 0 bases, and 8 bases lay between the germline ends. Looked up from germline, CDR1 is SGHRS and CDR2 is YFSETQ. The CDR3, as DNA: TGCGCCAGCAGCTTTGGGCAGATGAACACTGAAGCTTTCTTT. It is translated as CASSFGQMNTEAFF.

This chain connects TRBV30 to TRBJ1-5; TRBD1 matches 9 bases. The CDR3 spans 13 residues. The germline gives CDR1 GTSNPN, CDR2 SVGIG (reference sequence). With V trimmed by 8 bases and J by 6 bases, 8 bases remained unmatched. Written as DNA, the CDR3 is TGTGCCAGAACAGGGGGCGGTGGTCAGCCCCAGCATTTT. It codes for CARTGGGGQPQHF.

This clone has just one count. The J gene is TRBJ2-1, the V gene TRBV5-4; 9 positions agree with TRBD2. The CDR3 has 17 residues. CDR1 and CDR2 from the germline V gene are SGHNT and YYREEE (reference sequence). The V gene end was trimmed by 5 bases and the J gene end by 3 bases; junction bases not matched to a gene: 12. The CDR3 DNA sequence: TGTGCCAGCAGGGGGGGTAGCGGGAGAACGGGCTACAATGAGCAGTTCTTC. Translation: CASRGGSGRTGYNEQFF.

The J gene is TRBJ2-2, the V gene TRBV29-1, with 8 nucleotides matching TRBD1. The CDR3 has 12 residues. Trimming removed 4 bases from V and 6 bases from J; junction bases left unmatched: 1. CDR1 is SQVTM and CDR2 is ANQGSEA in the germline V gene. DNA of the CDR3: TGCAGCGTTGCACAGGGGGCCGGGGAGCTGTTTTTT. Its translation is CSVAQGAGELFF.

A few counts support this clone. The CDR3 region has the DNA TGTGCCAGCAGCTTAGCATACCGGATCCACTTGGAGGGTGAAGCTTTCTTT. Translation gives CASSLAYRIHLEGEAFF. The chain recombines TRBV7-9 with TRBJ1-1; D unresolved. This CDR3 is built from 17 residues. Germline V gene sequence: CDR1 SEHNR, CDR2 FQNEAQ (reference sequence). Trimming cost V 0 bases and J 7 bases, with 21 bases left between them.

The chain uses TRBV9 and TRBJ1-2, with D maybe TRBD1 (5 bases). CDR1 and CDR2 (germline): SGDLS, YYNGEE. The CDR3 runs 16 residues. With 0 bases removed from V and 5 bases from J, the gap between germline ends came to 17 bases. The CDR3 loop reads CASSVGDKGNRYGYTF. The CDR3 DNA follows: TGTGCCAGCAGCGTAGGAGATAAGGGGAATAGGTATGGCTACACCTTC.

The rearrangement joins TRBV5-1 to TRBJ2-1; 7 positions agree with TRBD2. Germline loops: CDR1 SGHRS, CDR2 YFSETQ. With 4 bases clipped from V and 5 bases from J, the junction kept 18 bases outside the gene matches. The length of the CDR3 is 18 residues. The CDR3 DNA reads as TGCGCCAGCAGCCACGTGGCGGTGGGTACTAGCGACGACAATGAGCAGTTCTTC. This translates into CASSHVAVGTSDDNEQFF. The full variable domain, with the rest looked up from reference TRBV5-1 and TRBJ2-1, is KAGVTQTPRYLIKTRGQQVTLSCSPISGHRSVSWYQQTPGQGLQFLFEYFSETQRNKGNFPGRFSGRQFSNSRSEMNVSTLELGDSALYLCASSHVAVGTSDDNEQFFGPGTRLTVL.

This chain links TRBV29-1 with TRBJ2-7, with 11 positions matching TRBD1. With 6 bases clipped from V and 7 bases from J, the junction kept 8 bases outside the gene matches. CDR3 length: 13 residues. Germline CDR1 reads SQVTM; CDR2 reads ANQGSEA. The CDR3 here is CSVAPGQGGEQYF. CDR3 DNA: TGCAGCGTCGCACCGGGACAGGGGGGGGAGCAGTACTTC.

The chain uses TRBV28 and TRBJ2-7; TRBD1 aligns across 11 bases. Germline V gene data show CDR1 as MDHEN and CDR2 as SYDVKM. There are 15 residues in the CDR3. V gave up 3 bases and J gave up 6 bases; unmatched junction bases: 7. The CDR3 DNA reads as TGTGCCAGCAGTTTCGCCGGACAGGGGGCAAGCGAGCAGTACTTC. As protein: CASSFAGQGASEQYF.

This clone was seen once. This chain uses TRBV5-1 with TRBJ1-4; possibly TRBD1 for D (5 bases). The germline V and J ends were trimmed by 6 bases and 5 bases, with 8 bases remaining between them. CDR3 length: 12 residues. Germline lookup yields CDR1 SGHRS and CDR2 YFSETQ. CDR3 protein: CASNGGNEKLFF. DNA of the CDR3: TGCGCCAGCAACGGGGGAAATGAAAAACTGTTTTTT.

This CDR3 reads CATRKRDLDTQYF. The CDR3, as DNA: TGTGCCACCAGAAAGCGGGATTTAGATACGCAGTATTTT. The chain couples TRBV15 to TRBJ2-3; 7 bases are a match to TRBD2. Germline V gene lookup returns CDR1 LNHNV and CDR2 YYDKDF (reference sequence). The CDR3 length is 13 residues. J was trimmed by 5 bases and V by 6 bases; bases with no gene match: 5.

The chain combines TRBV28 with TRBJ2-1; 8 positions match TRBD1. With V trimmed by 8 bases and J by 3 bases, 12 bases remained unmatched. Germline V gene data show CDR1 as MDHEN and CDR2 as SYDVKM. There are 16 residues in the CDR3. DNA for the CDR3: TGTGCCAGCCTTCGAGGCCGGGACAGGCACTACAATGAGCAGTTCTTC. Protein sequence: CASLRGRDRHYNEQFF.

V usage is TRBV2 and J usage is TRBJ1-5, with D hard to call. This CDR3 contains 12 residues. CDR1 is SNHLY, CDR2 FYNNEI, per germline. Trimming left V 0 bases short and J 12 bases short, with 9 bases between. The CDR3 spells CASSEAAVVQHF. The CDR3 nucleotides are TGTGCCAGCAGTGAAGCGGCGGTAGTCCAGCATTTT.

The rearrangement uses TRBV27 and TRBJ1-2; D gene ambiguous. Germline V gene sequence: CDR1 MNHEY, CDR2 SMNVEV (reference sequence). Trimming removed 2 bases at V and 5 bases at J, with 15 bases between. The CDR3 length is 15 residues. The CDR3 reads CASSLIGRESYGYTF. The CDR3, as DNA: TGTGCCAGCAGTTTAATCGGGAGGGAGAGTTATGGCTACACCTTC.

The rearrangement links TRBV7-9 to TRBJ1-1, with D perhaps matching TRBD1 (5 bases). Between the trimmed V and J ends, which lost 1 base and 3 bases, there was a span of 6 bases. The length of the CDR3 is 13 residues. The germline CDR1 and CDR2 sequences are SEHNR and FQNEAQ (reference sequence). CDR3 nucleotide sequence: TGTGCCAGCAGCTTAGTCAGGGACACTGAAGCTTTCTTT. Translation gives CASSLVRDTEAFF.

The chain uses TRBV25-1 and TRBJ2-3; 14 bases are shared with TRBD2. In germline, CDR1 is MGHDK, CDR2 SYGVNS. This CDR3 has 16 amino acids. Trimming cost V 9 bases and J 6 bases; bases outside gene matches: 11. As DNA, the CDR3 is TGTGCCAGTCCTAAACCGGGACTAGCGGGAGTTGATACGCAGTATTTT. It encodes CASPKPGLAGVDTQYF.

The rearrangement joins TRBV5-4 to TRBJ2-3; the D gene is possibly TRBD2 (5 bases). Germline-derived CDR1 and CDR2 are SGHNT and YYREEE (reference sequence). The CDR3 runs to 15 residues. V was pared by 5 bases and J by 4 bases, with 17 bases between. CDR3: CASRPASGGSDTQYF. For the CDR3, the DNA is TGTGCCAGCAGACCTGCAAGCGGAGGATCAGATACGCAGTATTTT.

The chain couples TRBV6-5 to TRBJ1-2; D is undetermined. CDR1 is MNHEY and CDR2 is SVGAGI in the germline V gene. The CDR3 is made up of 12 amino acids. V dropped 2 bases and J dropped 14 bases, with 15 bases sitting between them. As DNA, the CDR3 is TGTGCCAGCAGTTACGGTCAGGCCCCGTGGACCTTC. Translating it yields CASSYGQAPWTF.

This chain joins TRBV5-6 and TRBJ2-3, with 11 bases identical to TRBD1. The CDR3 runs to 15 residues. The V gene's germline CDR1 is SGHDT and CDR2 YYEEEE. V lost 3 bases, J lost 5 bases, and 5 bases stayed unmatched. The CDR3 loop reads CASSYRDRGIDTQYF. The CDR3 nucleotides are TGTGCCAGCAGCTACCGGGACAGGGGGATAGATACGCAGTATTTT.

This chain links TRBV15 with TRBJ1-4; 8 bases align to TRBD1. Per the germline V gene, CDR1 is LNHNV and CDR2 is YYDKDF (reference sequence). There are 17 residues in the CDR3. V shed 1 base, J shed 0 bases, and the junction held 4 bases outside the gene matches. The CDR3 spells CATSRGTGTSTNEKLFF. As DNA, the CDR3 is TGTGCCACCAGCAGAGGGACAGGGACCTCAACTAATGAAAAACTGTTTTTT.

The chain couples TRBV28 to TRBJ1-3; 7 bases map to TRBD1. Trimming at V came to 5 bases and at J to 2 bases, leaving 6 bases not matched to a gene. Germline lookup yields CDR1 MDHEN and CDR2 SYDVKM. The length of the CDR3 is 15 residues. CDR3 residues: CASSTRQGTGNTIYF. The CDR3 region has the DNA TGTGCCAGCAGTACCCGACAGGGAACTGGAAACACCATATATTTT.